This TCR beta chain was sequenced for a study of blood T cell repertoires in COVID-19. About the research overall: Acute and convalescent COVID-19 samples came from the United States, Italy and Spain. In each case, the material was cDNA or gDNA derived from T cells, B-cell-depleted T cells, or PBMCs.

CDR3 length: 13 amino acids. V was trimmed by 1 base and J by 3 bases, leaving 7 bases between them. Germline V gene data show CDR1 as LNHDA and CDR2 as SQIVND (reference sequence). The Seattle patients joined while their infection was active and were tracked longitudinally afterward. Authors' processing steps: The assay estimated nucleated cells by amplifying reference gene primers. Generated by immunoSEQ multiplex PCR, the TCRdb table keeps only in-frame clones and is missing some. V, J and clone size are taken as reported in that table, and D and trimming were inferred from the DNA itself. The sample has 330,000 or so clones, approximately 90% seen once.

The rearrangement joins TRBV19 to TRBJ2-7; D remains ambiguous. This clonotype originated in a man aged 25-45 years with COVID-19, enrolled during active disease. The specimen was peripheral blood. CDR3 protein: CASSIAAGYEQYF. In nucleotides, the CDR3 is TGTGCCAGTAGTATAGCTGCCGGCTACGAGCAGTACTTC. The full variable domain, in which reference TRBV19 and TRBJ2-7 provide the parts outside the CDR3, is DGGITQSPKYLFRKEGQNVTLSCEQNLNHDAMYWYRQDPGQGLRLIYYSQIVNDFQKGDIAEGYSVSREKKESFPLTVTSAQKNPTAFYLCASSIAAGYEQYFGPGTRLTVT.